The clone carrying this TCR beta chain was recorded only once. Specified time point: pretreatment peripheral blood. This sample is drawn from a study of PD-L1 blockade in urothelial cancer. V dropped 7 bases and J dropped 2 bases, with 11 bases sitting between them. CDR1 and CDR2 (germline): ENHRY, SYGVKD. This CDR3 comprises 13 residues. Method: immunoSEQ multiplex PCR; TCRdb's copy keeps in-frame clones and lacks some. Among around 79,000 clones, around 85% were seen once, and the ten largest hold approximately 7.1%. The rearrangement joins TRBV10-3 to TRBJ1-1; possibly TRBD1 for D (6 bases). The sequenced sample was PBMCs, obtained around atezolizumab (anti-PD-L1) treatment. The TCR was taken from a man aged 35 to 55 with urothelial cancer. CDR3 sequence reads: CAINGQSNTEAFF. CDR3 sequence (DNA): TGTGCCATCAACGGACAGTCTAACACTGAAGCTTTCTTT.